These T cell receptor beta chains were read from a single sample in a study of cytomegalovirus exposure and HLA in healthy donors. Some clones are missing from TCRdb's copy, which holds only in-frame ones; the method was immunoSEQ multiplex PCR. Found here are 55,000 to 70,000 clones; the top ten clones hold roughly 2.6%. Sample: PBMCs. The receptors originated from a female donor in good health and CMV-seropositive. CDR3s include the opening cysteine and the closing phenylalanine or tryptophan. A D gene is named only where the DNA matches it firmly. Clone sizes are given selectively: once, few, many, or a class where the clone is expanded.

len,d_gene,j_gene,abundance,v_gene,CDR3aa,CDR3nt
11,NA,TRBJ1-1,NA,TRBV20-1,CQAPLNTEAFF,TGCCAAGCCCCACTGAACACTGAAGCTTTCTTT
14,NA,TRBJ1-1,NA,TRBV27,CASSQGLMNTEAFF,TGTGCCAGCAGTCAGGGTCTGATGAACACTGAAGCTTTCTTT
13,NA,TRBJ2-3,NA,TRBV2,CASSGTFTDTQYF,TGTGCCAGCAGTGGGACTTTCACAGATACGCAGTATTTT
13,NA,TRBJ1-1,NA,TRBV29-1,CSVEGQYQRAAFF,TGCAGCGTTGAAGGGCAGTACCAGAGGGCGGCTTTCTTT
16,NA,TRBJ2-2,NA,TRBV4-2,CASSLRLGAGTGELFF,TGTGCCAGCAGCCTCCGGCTGGGGGCCGGGACCGGGGAGCTGTTTTTT
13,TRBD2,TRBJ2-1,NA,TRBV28,CASSLQGGDEQFF,TGTGCCAGCAGTTTACAGGGAGGGGATGAGCAGTTCTTC
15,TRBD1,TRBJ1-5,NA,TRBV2,CASSEEQGDHQPQHF,TGTGCCAGCAGTGAAGAACAGGGGGATCATCAGCCCCAGCATTTT
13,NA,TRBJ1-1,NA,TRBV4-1,CASSQAGVTGAFF,TGCGCCAGCAGCCAAGCAGGGGTCACGGGGGCTTTCTTT
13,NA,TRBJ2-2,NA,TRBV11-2,CASSLANTGELFF,TGTGCCAGCAGCTTAGCTAACACCGGGGAGCTGTTTTTT
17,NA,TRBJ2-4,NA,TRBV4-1,CASSQDVHAGIGNIQYF,TGCGCCAGCAGCCAAGATGTCCACGCAGGGATCGGGAACATTCAGTACTTC
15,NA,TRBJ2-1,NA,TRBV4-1,CASSQDGGSYNEQFF,TGCGCCAGCAGCCAAGATGGGGGCAGTTACAATGAGCAGTTCTTC
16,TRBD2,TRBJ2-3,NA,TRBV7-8,CASSRGTRLVTDTQYF,TGTGCCAGCAGCCGTGGGACTAGATTAGTCACAGATACGCAGTATTTT
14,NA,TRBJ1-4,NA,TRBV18,CASSPDTTNEKLFF,TGTGCCAGCTCACCGGACACTACTAATGAAAAACTGTTTTTT
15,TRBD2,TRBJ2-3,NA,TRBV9,CASSSPGGGTDTQYF,TGTGCCAGCAGCTCCCCGGGGGGGGGCACAGATACGCAGTATTTT
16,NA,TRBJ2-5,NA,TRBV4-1,CASSPLMGEVSATQYF,TGCGCCAGCAGCCCCCTAATGGGGGAGGTTAGCGCGACCCAGTACTTC
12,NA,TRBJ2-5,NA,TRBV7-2,CASSLPGETQYF,TGTGCCAGCAGCCTCCCGGGGGAGACCCAGTACTTC
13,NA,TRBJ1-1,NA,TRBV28,CASRYRVATEAFF,TGTGCCAGCCGTTACAGGGTGGCAACTGAAGCTTTCTTT
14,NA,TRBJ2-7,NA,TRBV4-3,CASSPDLISYEQYF,TGCGCCAGCAGCCCCGACTTGATCTCCTACGAGCAGTACTTC
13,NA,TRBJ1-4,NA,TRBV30,CAVQQGRNEKLFF,TGTGCCGTCCAACAGGGCAGGAATGAAAAACTGTTTTTT
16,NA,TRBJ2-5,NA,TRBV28,CASSLARSSRVETQYF,TGTGCCAGCAGTTTAGCGCGGTCTTCAAGAGTGGAGACCCAGTACTTC
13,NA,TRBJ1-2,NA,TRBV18,CASSDTANYGYTF,TGTGCCAGCTCAGACACAGCTAACTATGGCTACACCTTC
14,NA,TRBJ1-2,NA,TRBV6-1,CASSEVERGMGYTF,TGTGCCAGCAGTGAAGTAGAAAGGGGAATGGGCTACACCTTC
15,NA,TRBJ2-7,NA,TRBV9,CASSVEGGPSYEQYF,TGTGCCAGCAGCGTAGAGGGAGGACCCTCCTACGAGCAGTACTTC
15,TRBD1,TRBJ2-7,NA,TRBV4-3,CASSQHGQGSYEQYF,TGCGCCAGCAGCCAGCACGGACAGGGGAGCTACGAGCAGTACTTC
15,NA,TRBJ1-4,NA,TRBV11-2,CASSLDGLSSEKLFF,TGTGCCAGCAGCTTAGATGGGTTATCTAGTGAAAAACTGTTTTTT
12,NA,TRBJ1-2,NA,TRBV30,CAWSAGNYGYTF,TGTGCCTGGAGTGCAGGGAACTATGGCTACACCTTC
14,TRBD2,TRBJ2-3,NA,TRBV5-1,CASRPGGGTDTQYF,TGCGCCAGCAGACCCGGGGGGGGCACAGATACGCAGTATTTT
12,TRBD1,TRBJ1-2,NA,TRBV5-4,CASRIRGVGYTF,TGTGCCAGCAGGATCAGGGGGGTTGGCTACACCTTC
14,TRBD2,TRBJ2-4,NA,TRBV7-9,CASRRLAGDNIQYF,TGTGCCAGCAGAAGACTAGCGGGGGATAACATTCAGTACTTC
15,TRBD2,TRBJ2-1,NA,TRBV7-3,CASSPGGGSDNEQFF,TGTGCCAGCAGCCCGGGGGGGGGATCCGACAATGAGCAGTTCTTC
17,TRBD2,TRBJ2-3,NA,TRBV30,CAWSLAGGPGSAYTQYF,TGTGCCTGGTCTCTAGCGGGAGGGCCCGGTTCCGCTTATACGCAGTATTTT
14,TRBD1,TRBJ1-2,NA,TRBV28,CASSTSGTGEGYTF,TGTGCCAGCAGTACATCCGGGACAGGGGAAGGCTACACCTTC
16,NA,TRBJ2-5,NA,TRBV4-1,CASSHAPTTGVETQYF,TGCGCCAGCAGCCACGCTCCCACGACTGGCGTTGAGACCCAGTACTTC
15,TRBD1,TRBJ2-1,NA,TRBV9,CASSVGQGAVNEQFF,TGTGCCAGCAGCGTAGGACAGGGGGCCGTCAATGAGCAGTTCTTC
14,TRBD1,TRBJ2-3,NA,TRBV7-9,CASTRDRAQDTQYF,TGTGCCAGCACCCGGGACAGGGCACAAGATACGCAGTATTTT
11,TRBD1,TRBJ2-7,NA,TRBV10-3,CAIRDRDEQYF,TGTGCCATCCGGGACAGGGACGAGCAGTACTTC
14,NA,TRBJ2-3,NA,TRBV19,CASSIGSGENTQYF,TGTGCCAGTAGTATCGGTAGCGGAGAAAATACGCAGTATTTT
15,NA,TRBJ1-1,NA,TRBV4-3,CASSQDYQGNTEAFF,TGCGCCAGCAGCCAAGATTACCAGGGGAACACTGAAGCTTTCTTT
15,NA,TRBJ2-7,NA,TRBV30,CAWSVFATASYEQYF,TGTGCCTGGAGTGTTTTCGCTACTGCCTCCTACGAGCAGTACTTC
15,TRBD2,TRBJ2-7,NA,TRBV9,CASSETSGGLYEQYF,TGTGCCAGCAGCGAGACTAGCGGGGGGTTATACGAGCAGTACTTC
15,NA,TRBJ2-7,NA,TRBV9,CASSVSGTQTYEQYF,TGTGCCAGCAGCGTCTCCGGGACTCAAACCTACGAGCAGTACTTC
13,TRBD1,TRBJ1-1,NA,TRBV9,CASSSRQGGEAFF,TGTGCCAGCAGCTCCCGACAGGGCGGTGAAGCTTTCTTT
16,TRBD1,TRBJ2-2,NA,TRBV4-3,CASSQDGTGNTGELFF,TGCGCCAGCAGCCAAGATGGGACAGGGAACACCGGGGAGCTGTTTTTT
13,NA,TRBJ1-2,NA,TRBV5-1,CASSISGTHGYTF,TGCGCCAGCAGCATATCAGGGACTCATGGCTACACCTTC
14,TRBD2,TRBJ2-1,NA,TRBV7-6,CASSLSGGFGEQFF,TGTGCCAGCAGTCTCAGCGGGGGGTTTGGTGAGCAGTTCTTC
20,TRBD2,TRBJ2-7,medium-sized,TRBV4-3,CASSQDTARTSGGGSYEQYF,TGCGCCAGCAGCCAAGATACCGCTCGGACTAGCGGGGGGGGTTCCTACGAGCAGTACTTC
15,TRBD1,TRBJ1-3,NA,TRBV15,CATTWDRTSGNTIYF,TGTGCCACCACATGGGACAGAACCTCTGGAAACACCATATATTTT
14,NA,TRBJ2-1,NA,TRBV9,CASSVDPRGNEQFF,TGTGCCAGCAGCGTAGACCCCCGAGGGAATGAGCAGTTCTTC